Shown below are 22 T cell receptor beta chains from a single sample sequenced in a study of PD-1 blockade in classical Hodgkin lymphoma. Time point denoted: cycle 4 day 1 (C4D1), after six to seven weeks of nivolumab. Each of the patients experienced relapse following autologous stem cell transplantation, and their brentuximab vedotin exposure differed. Here immunoSEQ multiplex PCR was the method, and the copy in TCRdb shows in-frame clones only, minus some. The table shows about 90,000 clones, with 83% occurring only once. The sequenced sample was peripheral blood mononuclear cells (PBMCs), obtained before the fourth cycle of nivolumab. The receptors come from a human donor with classical Hodgkin lymphoma.

The gene calls are TRBV19 and TRBJ1-4, with D perhaps TRBD1 (5 bases). Germline assignment: CDR1 LNHDA and CDR2 SQIVND (reference sequence). This CDR3 spans 14 amino acids. With 3 bases removed from V and 0 bases from J, the gap between germline ends came to 5 bases. DNA of the CDR3: TGTGCCAGTAGTATGGACACAACTAATGAAAAACTGTTTTTT. Its translation: CASSMDTTNEKLFF.

This chain connects TRBV7-9 to TRBJ1-3; D is perhaps TRBD1 (5 bases). CDR1 and CDR2 (germline): SEHNR, FQNEAQ (reference sequence). The CDR3 loop spans 16 amino acids. V dropped 2 bases and J dropped 8 bases, with 19 bases sitting between them. As DNA, the CDR3 is TGTGCCAGCAGCTTACCTAGGGGAGATCCTGGGGACACCATATATTTT. The encoded protein is CASSLPRGDPGDTIYF.

For the CDR3, the DNA is TGTGCCAGCAGTCTCGGACTAGCGGGAGGGTCCAGCGGGACCCAGTACTTC. Encoded protein: CASSLGLAGGSSGTQYF. V is TRBV5-4 and J is TRBJ2-5; 15 positions match TRBD2. Germline values: CDR1 SGHNT, CDR2 YYREEE (reference sequence). The J segment lost 7 bases and the V segment lost 5 bases, leaving 12 bases of the junction unmatched. The CDR3 runs to 17 residues.

The rearrangement links TRBV4-3 to TRBJ2-7, with D hard to call. The germline V gene has CDR1 LGHNA and CDR2 YSLEER. The CDR3 is made up of 15 amino acids. V lost 3 bases and J lost 3, with 15 bases in between. The CDR3 DNA sequence: TGCGCCAGCAGCCAGGACGTGGTGACGAGCTACGAGCAGTACTTC. Translated: CASSQDVVTSYEQYF.

In its sample, this clone was seen once. J is TRBJ2-7 and V is TRBV18, with a weak D call TRBD2 (6 bases). Germline V gene lookup returns CDR1 KGHSH and CDR2 LQKENI. The V end was cut by 3 bases, the J end by 6 bases, with 15 bases between. The CDR3 is 14 amino acids. CDR3 bases: TGTGCCAGCTCACCTACTTTTAGCGGAGGCGAGCAGTACTTC. Protein sequence: CASSPTFSGGEQYF.

This clone was observed a single time. This chain connects TRBV29-1 to TRBJ2-3; 7 positions match TRBD2. CDR1 and CDR2 (germline): SQVTM, ANQGSEA. With 5 bases clipped from V and 5 bases from J, the junction kept 13 bases outside the gene matches. The CDR3 has 15 amino acids. The CDR3 protein is CSVRPVSGGGDTQYF. The CDR3 DNA reads as TGCAGCGTTCGACCGGTTTCTGGGGGGGGAGATACGCAGTATTTT.

This clone was recorded once. J is TRBJ2-2 and V is TRBV7-2; 7 bases align to TRBD1. CDR1 and CDR2 from the germline V gene are SGHTA and FQGNSA. The J segment lost 6 bases and the V segment lost 6 bases, leaving 10 bases of the junction unmatched. The length of the CDR3 is 15 residues. Here the CDR3 DNA reads TGTGCCAGCAGTCGGGACAGCGCTGACGCCGGGGAGCTGTTTTTT. Translation gives CASSRDSADAGELFF. Based on the CDR3 plus reference TRBV7-2 and TRBJ2-2, the full variable domain is GAGVSQSPSNKVTEKGKDVELRCDPISGHTALYWYRQSLGQGLEFLIYFQGNSAPDKSGLPSDRFSAERTGGSVSTLTIQRTQQEDSAVYLCASSRDSADAGELFFGEGSRLTVL.

The chain recombines TRBV5-1 with TRBJ2-3; the D is unclear. CDR3 length equals 13 residues. From germline, CDR1 is SGHRS and CDR2 YFSETQ. The germline V and J ends were trimmed by 0 bases and 1 base, with 3 bases remaining between them. This chain's CDR3 is CASSLEGTDTQYF. DNA of the CDR3: TGCGCCAGCAGCTTGGAGGGCACAGATACGCAGTATTTT.

The chain joins TRBV7-6 to TRBJ2-1; tentatively, D is TRBD2 (6 bases). The CDR3 runs to 17 residues. Germline V gives CDR1 SGHVS, CDR2 FNYEAQ. The germline V and J ends were trimmed by 1 base and 7 bases, with 20 bases remaining between them. CDR3 DNA sequence: TGTGCCAGCAGCTTAGTCGCGGGCGGGATGGGGAAAAATGAGCAGTTCTTC. The encoded protein is CASSLVAGGMGKNEQFF.

The V call is TRBV6-1, the J call TRBJ2-1; D may be TRBD1 (5 bases). The CDR3 spans 17 residues. Deletions cut 0 bases from V and 0 bases from J, with 12 bases between. CDR1 MNHNS and CDR2 SASEGT come from the germline V gene. In DNA form, the CDR3 reads TGTGCCAGCAGTGAAGCGCTCCTCCAGGGCTCCTACAATGAGCAGTTCTTC. The encoded protein is CASSEALLQGSYNEQFF.

The chain is built from TRBV10-3 and TRBJ2-7, with 10 bases fitting TRBD2. Trimming cost V 4 bases and J 2 bases; bases outside gene matches: 2. The germline V gene has CDR1 ENHRY and CDR2 SYGVKD. The CDR3 contains 14 residues. The CDR3 sequence: CAISATSGAYEQYF. CDR3 DNA sequence: TGTGCCATCAGTGCCACTAGCGGGGCCTACGAGCAGTACTTC.

V gene TRBV10-2 combines with J gene TRBJ2-6; D unclear. The V and J ends lost 2 bases and 2 bases respectively, with 10 bases between them. The CDR3 runs 16 residues. Germline-derived CDR1 and CDR2 are WSHSY and SAAADI. In DNA form, the CDR3 reads TGCGCCAGCAGTGAGCCCACCCGTACTGGGGCCAACGTCCTGACTTTC. Translated, it gives CASSEPTRTGANVLTF.

The chain recombines TRBV29-1 with TRBJ2-1; no definite D call. The V and J ends lost 7 bases and 0 bases respectively, with 13 bases between them. Germline-derived CDR1 and CDR2 are SQVTM and ANQGSEA. The CDR3 is made up of 14 amino acids. The CDR3 DNA reads TGCAGCGCCCTAAAAAGGGCCTCCTACAATGAGCAGTTCTTC. It specifies CSALKRASYNEQFF.

The chain employs TRBV6-1 and TRBJ2-5; D gene ambiguous. CDR1 is MNHNS, CDR2 SASEGT, per germline. The CDR3 has 15 residues. V shed 7 bases and J shed 5 bases, with 20 bases lying between them. The CDR3 DNA reads TGTGCCAGCACCCTAGACGAGATCAAAAGCGAGACCCAGTACTTC. The encoded protein is CASTLDEIKSETQYF.

This chain connects TRBV6-5 to TRBJ1-2, with D uncertain. The CDR3 spans 15 residues. V lost 0 bases and J 4 bases, leaving 12 bases between the germline ends. Germline CDR1 and CDR2: MNHEY and SVGAGI. CDR3 sequence (DNA): TGTGCCAGCAGTTACTCGATCGTGGGAACCTATGGCTACACCTTC. Protein: CASSYSIVGTYGYTF.

The table lists this clone with a count of one. Other nucleotide sequences from this sample produce the same CDR3. This chain uses TRBV7-9 with TRBJ1-3; 7 bases map to TRBD1. J was trimmed by 4 bases and V by 5 bases; bases with no gene match: 5. In germline, CDR1 is SEHNR, CDR2 FQNEAQ (reference sequence). The CDR3 is made up of 14 amino acids. In nucleotides, the CDR3 is TGTGCCAGCAGCCCGGGGACAGTAGGAAACACCATATATTTT. It is translated as CASSPGTVGNTIYF.

The CDR3 DNA sequence: TGTGCCAGCAGCTTGGGGTTGGGAAGAGAGACCCAGTACTTC. This encodes CASSLGLGRETQYF. The chain links TRBV7-9 to TRBJ2-5; D is unresolved. The CDR3 totals 14 residues. The ends were cut back, 3 bases at V and 4 bases at J, with 12 bases in the middle. Germline V gene data show CDR1 as SEHNR and CDR2 as FQNEAQ (reference sequence).

The V and J genes are TRBV18 and TRBJ1-4, with 7 nucleotides matching TRBD1. The length of the CDR3 is 15 residues. Trimming cost V 6 bases and J 4 bases; bases outside gene matches: 8. CDR1 is KGHSH, CDR2 LQKENI, per germline. This CDR3 is CASSSPGQRNEKLFF. The CDR3 DNA reads TGTGCCAGCTCGTCTCCGGGACAGCGTAATGAAAAACTGTTTTTT.

The chain is built from TRBV23-1 and TRBJ2-7; unclear D gene. TRBV23-1 is reported as an ORF; its role is uncertain. This CDR3 spans 15 amino acids. With 6 bases removed from V and 2 bases from J, the gap between germline ends came to 17 bases. CDR3 nucleotide sequence: TGCGCCAGCAGATCCAGTCCCCCTAAGACCTACGAGCAGTACTTC. Translation gives CASRSSPPKTYEQYF.

The chain is built from TRBV10-3 and TRBJ2-5; 15 nucleotides agree with TRBD2. The junction had 12 bases not matched to a gene; V was cut back by 0 bases and J by 4 bases. The CDR3 runs 20 residues. Germline assignment: CDR1 ENHRY and CDR2 SYGVKD. CDR3 in amino acids: CAISESGPGTSGRPIETQYF. DNA for the CDR3: TGTGCCATCAGTGAGTCAGGACCCGGGACTAGCGGGAGGCCCATAGAGACCCAGTACTTC.

The V gene is TRBV7-9, the J gene TRBJ2-4; the match to TRBD2 covers 7 bases. The CDR3 is made up of 17 amino acids. J lost 2 bases, V lost 2 bases, and 9 bases had no gene match. Germline CDR1 and CDR2: SEHNR and FQNEAQ (reference sequence). The CDR3 coding sequence is TGTGCCAGCAGCTTACTGGGCGGGAGAGGATCCAAAAACATTCAGTACTTC. It is translated as CASSLLGGRGSKNIQYF.

This clone has a single count. The chain has TRBV11-1 and TRBJ1-1, with a tentative D call TRBD1 (5 bases). This CDR3 contains 14 residues. Germline CDR1 reads SGHAT; CDR2 reads FQDESV (reference sequence). Trimming cost V 5 bases and J 0 bases, with 10 bases left between them. The CDR3 spells CASSPQGLNTEAFF. CDR3 in DNA: TGTGCCAGCAGCCCGCAGGGTTTGAACACTGAAGCTTTCTTT.